The 8 T cell receptor beta chains below come from one sample, sequenced in a study of identical twins. TCRdb re-analysed the 5' RACE reads in MiXCR, keeping a single row per CDR3 protein. Of a few hundred thousand distinct CDR3 sequences listed, around 8% are singletons. This same sample was also part of a study on yellow fever vaccine responses in identical twins.

Sequencing was done on a sample of CD8+ T cells sorted from blood. These receptors originate from a young woman in good health.

V gene TRBV11-1 combines with J gene TRBJ1-6; weak D call: TRBD1 (6 bases). V was shortened by 1 base and J by 10 bases, with 14 bases between the two germline ends. The CDR3 spans 15 residues. The germline gives CDR1 SGHAT, CDR2 FQDESV (reference sequence). CDR3 DNA: TGTGCCAGCAGCTTAGTACCCGGAGGGACATCACCCCTCCACTTT. Encoded protein: CASSLVPGGTSPLHF.

This clonotype was detected only a few times. The rearrangement uses TRBV10-3 and TRBJ2-3, with 7 positions matching TRBD2. V shed 8 bases, J shed 6 bases, and the junction held 8 bases outside the gene matches. CDR1 ENHRY and CDR2 SYGVKD come from the germline V gene. The CDR3 covers 13 residues. The CDR3 loop is CAIGLAALDTQYF. As DNA, the CDR3 is TGTGCCATCGGGCTAGCGGCCTTGGATACGCAGTATTTT.

This chain joins TRBV7-9 and TRBJ2-5, with a weak D call TRBD2 (5 bases). This CDR3 region has 15 residues. Trimming removed 5 bases from V and 3 bases from J, with 16 bases in between. Germline V gives CDR1 SEHNR, CDR2 FQNEAQ (reference sequence). The CDR3 nucleotides read TGTGCCAGCAGCGCCCCATTGGACGGGGAAGAGACCCAGTACTTC. Encoded protein: CASSAPLDGEETQYF.

CDR3 sequence reads: CASSTGEGQGVYEQYF. The CDR3 region has the DNA TGTGCCAGCAGCACAGGCGAGGGACAGGGGGTTTACGAGCAGTACTTC. The chain employs TRBV13 and TRBJ2-7; 11 bases agree with TRBD1. Per germline, CDR1 PRHDT and CDR2 FYEKMQ (reference sequence). The CDR3 length is 16 residues. Trimming removed 5 bases from V and 4 bases from J; junction bases left unmatched: 10.

This clonotype was seen a few times. The chain recombines TRBV7-6 with TRBJ2-7; TRBD1 is a possible D gene (6 bases). V was shortened by 6 bases and J by 0 bases, with 15 bases between the two germline ends. Germline V gene sequence: CDR1 SGHVS, CDR2 FNYEAQ. The CDR3 spans 15 residues. The CDR3 region has the DNA TGTGCCAGCAGTAAGCACCGGGACATCTCCTACGAGCAGTACTTC. It specifies CASSKHRDISYEQYF.

This clonotype was seen more than once but under ten times. The chain has TRBV27 and TRBJ2-1; D is possibly TRBD1 or TRBD2 (5 bases each). In germline, CDR1 is MNHEY, CDR2 SMNVEV (reference sequence). V lost 7 bases and J 6 bases, leaving 7 bases between the germline ends. CDR3 length: 11 amino acids. This CDR3 reads CASTGGNEQFF. CDR3 sequence (DNA): TGTGCCAGCACTGGGGGCAATGAGCAGTTCTTC.

J is TRBJ1-1 and V is TRBV27, with 8 nucleotides matching TRBD1. The CDR3 sequence is 14 residues long. CDR1 and CDR2 (germline): MNHEY, SMNVEV (reference sequence). J gave up 3 bases and V 5 bases, and 5 bases lay outside the gene matches. CDR3 DNA sequence: TGTGCCAGCAGTGGACAGGGTATCGACACTGAAGCTTTCTTT. It encodes CASSGQGIDTEAFF.

This clonotype has a count of ten or more. The chain carries TRBV12-3 or TRBV12-4 and TRBJ2-3, with TRBD2 identical over 10 bases. The CDR3 loop spans 16 amino acids. J was trimmed by 2 bases and V by 3 bases; bases with no gene match: 5. The CDR3 protein is CASSFVGTSVTDTQYF. The CDR3 region has the DNA TGTGCCAGCAGTTTCGTCGGGACTAGCGTCACAGATACGCAGTATTTT.